The rows below give T cell receptor beta chains drawn from one sample of a study of monozygotic twins with inflammatory bowel disease. After re-calling the 5' RACE reads, TCRdb lists one entry per CDR3 protein, DNA absent. The sample has over 130,000 distinct CDR3 sequences, and its top ten clones hold around 2.5%. Sequenced: blood. The receptors originated from a human donor with ulcerative colitis or Crohn's disease, or a healthy co-twin of an affected twin (not recorded which). Each CDR3 is given with its conserved first and last residue.

J gene,V gene,CDR3 length,CDR3 protein
TRBJ1-5,TRBV20-1,17,CSASKSDRDRGRQPQHF
TRBJ2-1,TRBV4-3,13,CASSQGDSREQFF
TRBJ2-2,TRBV12-3/TRBV12-4,14,CASSIAGTTGELFF
TRBJ2-5,TRBV9,17,CASSVVPFGGIQETQYF
TRBJ2-2,TRBV5-1,16,CASNFGRTGNTGELFF
TRBJ2-1,TRBV19,14,CASSISARINEQFF
TRBJ1-5,TRBV20-1,16,CSASHTAYLSNQPQHF
TRBJ1-2,TRBV11-1,18,CASSSGLPAVPGGYGYTF
TRBJ2-3,TRBV5-5,14,CASSRDVSADTQYF
TRBJ2-1,TRBV20-1,13,CSARNLQVGEQFF
TRBJ2-5,TRBV7-2,13,CASSLNHLETQYF
TRBJ1-1,TRBV30,13,CAYNRDARTEAFF
TRBJ2-4,TRBV6-4,13,CASSELVGNIQYF
TRBJ1-6,TRBV4-3,14,CARSPRTSNSPLHF
TRBJ1-3,TRBV18,12,CASSPLGVGIYF
TRBJ2-1,TRBV7-3,15,CASRMTGTDYNEQFF
TRBJ2-2,TRBV20-1,11,CSAPNTGELFF
TRBJ2-7,TRBV7-3,14,CASSSYGTAYEQYF
TRBJ2-1,TRBV7-2,14,CASSLGQRYNEQFF
TRBJ2-7,TRBV5-1,14,CASSWQASSYEQYF
TRBJ2-3,TRBV5-1,13,CASSRDSTDTQYF
TRBJ2-1,TRBV6-2/TRBV6-3,15,CASSSPGGPYNEQFF
TRBJ2-7,TRBV7-2,14,CASSLQDSAHEQYF
TRBJ2-7,TRBV24-1,14,CATSEAGMTYEQYF
TRBJ1-5,TRBV20-1,15,CSASRTDFSNQPQHF
TRBJ2-5,TRBV27,16,CASSQFIRDRVETQYF
TRBJ2-7,TRBV28,15,CASSLGTAKPYEQYF
TRBJ2-1,TRBV29-1,14,CSVGLRAAGNEQFF
TRBJ1-1,TRBV15,13,CATSFPRAGEAFF
TRBJ2-7,TRBV11-2,14,CASSSLGQGYKQYF
TRBJ2-1,TRBV19,12,CASSMPYNEQFF
TRBJ2-7,TRBV18,15,CASSPAGKLSLEQYF
TRBJ2-7,TRBV7-6,17,CASSLVMGGVSSYEQYF
TRBJ2-3,TRBV5-1,19,CASSSVSLGLASSTDTQYF
TRBJ2-1,TRBV20-1,15,CSARVGSGRYNEQFF
TRBJ1-5,TRBV7-2,13,CASSPQGYQPQHF
TRBJ2-2,TRBV6-1,16,CASRKKTGTVTGELFF
TRBJ2-1,TRBV20-1,17,CSARGLAGYSSYNEQFF
TRBJ2-7,TRBV10-3,17,CAISDPRGKILSYEQYF
TRBJ2-7,TRBV5-6,14,CASSFFYFVDEQYF
TRBJ1-5,TRBV12-3/TRBV12-4,14,CASSQSYSNQPQHF
TRBJ2-2,TRBV7-7,15,CASSSDRLYTGELFF
TRBJ2-7,TRBV5-1,16,CASSLVRGQGADEQYF
TRBJ2-6,TRBV5-5,18,CASSPTGALSSGANVLTF
TRBJ2-1,TRBV9,15,CASSVSGGVYNEQFF
TRBJ2-3,TRBV28,14,CASSFGGTEVAQYF
TRBJ1-1,TRBV3-1,18,CASSELPTSRKMNTEAFF
TRBJ2-1,TRBV5-1,15,CASSPEASFYNEQFF
TRBJ2-5,TRBV5-1,13,CASSLSGGATQYF